Listed below are T cell receptor beta chains from one sample, sequenced in a study of T cell responses to AZD1222 COVID-19 vaccine. TCRdb's table, derived via immunoSEQ multiplex PCR, lists solely in-frame clones and lacks some. The table includes 43,000 or so clones, 90% detected once. Specimen: peripheral blood, collected 28 days after the second AZD1222 dose. These receptors were taken from an adult who received the AZD1222 COVID-19 vaccine. Each CDR3 is given with its conserved first and last residue. A D gene is named only where the DNA matches it firmly. The size of a clone is reported for some rows only, either as once, few or many, or as a class for expanded clones.

TRBJ1-5 . once TRBV30 TGTGCCTGGAGTGACCGGGTATCTGATCAGCCCCAGCATTTT CAWSDRVSDQPQHF
TRBJ2-4 . . TRBV20-1 TGCAGTGCTAGACTAGTCAACATTCAGTACTTC CSARLVNIQYF
TRBJ1-3 . . TRBV4-1 TGCGCCAGCAGCCAAGCGGACAGCCGCTCTGGAAACACCATATATTTT CASSQADSRSGNTIYF
TRBJ2-3 . . TRBV11-2 TGTGCCAGCTGTCTAGAGGTGAGCACAGATACGCAGTATTTT CASCLEVSTDTQYF
TRBJ2-7 TRBD1 . TRBV9 TGTGCCAGCAGCGTAGATATAACAGGGGCTTCCTACGAGCAGTACTTC CASSVDITGASYEQYF
TRBJ1-1 . . TRBV12-3/TRBV12-4 TGTGCCAGCAGACCCAGGGTAAACACTGAAGCTTTCTTT CASRPRVNTEAFF
TRBJ1-3 . . TRBV11-2 TGTGCCAGCAGCCCGACGGGTGGATTGGCTGGAAACACCATATATTTT CASSPTGGLAGNTIYF
TRBJ2-7 . . TRBV3-1/TRBV3-2 TGTGCCAGCAGCCAAAGCCCCTCCTACGAGCAGTACTTC CASSQSPSYEQYF
TRBJ2-7 TRBD1 . TRBV19 TGTGCCAGTAGCCGACCGGGGACAGGGGTAGGAAACGAGCAGTACTTC CASSRPGTGVGNEQYF
TRBJ2-7 . . TRBV5-5 TGTGCCAGCAGTTATGTGGGCTCCTACGAGCAGTACTTC CASSYVGSYEQYF
TRBJ2-1 . . TRBV12-3/TRBV12-4 TGTGCCAGCAGTTTTGGGGGTAGAGCTGAGCAGTTCTTC CASSFGGRAEQFF
TRBJ2-1 . . TRBV7-6 TGTGCCAGCAGCCCCCTGGGGGGCGGAAGAGATGAGCAGTTCTTC CASSPLGGGRDEQFF
TRBJ1-1 . . TRBV6-5 TGTGCCAGCAGTATAACCCCTGGGGGGAACACTGAAGCTTTCTTT CASSITPGGNTEAFF
TRBJ1-1 . . TRBV10-1 TGCGCCAGCAGTGAGTCGACAGGTCCGAACACTGAAGCTTTCTTT CASSESTGPNTEAFF
TRBJ2-5 . . TRBV7-6 TGTGCCAGCAGCTTAGAGCCGGGGGACCGAGAGACCCAGTACTTC CASSLEPGDRETQYF
TRBJ1-2 . . TRBV7-9 TGTGCCAGCAGCTTAAGAGGTGAAGGGGCGGAAATCCCTAACTATGGCTACACCTTC CASSLRGEGAEIPNYGYTF
TRBJ1-1 . . TRBV29-1 TGCAGCGTTGAAGCGGGGGCAGGCACTGAAGCTTTCTTT CSVEAGAGTEAFF
TRBJ2-5 . . TRBV5-1 TGCGCCAGCAGCGGGCGGACAACGGGGGAGACCCAGTACTTC CASSGRTTGETQYF
TRBJ1-2 . . TRBV4-1 TGCGCCAGCAGCCAAGTGTCGGGCGGGGCTGGCTACACCTTC CASSQVSGGAGYTF
TRBJ1-2 . . TRBV5-1 TGCGCCAGCAGCTTGGAAATCCAGGGTTATGGCTACACCTTC CASSLEIQGYGYTF
TRBJ2-6 TRBD1 . TRBV5-6 TGTGCCAGCATCCTGTCCGGGACAGGGTTTTTCGGGGCCAACGTCCTGACTTTC CASILSGTGFFGANVLTF
TRBJ2-1 . . TRBV5-1 TGCGCCAGCAGCTTGGAGAGAGACGGTCGGGACAATGAGCAGTTCTTC CASSLERDGRDNEQFF
TRBJ2-7 . . TRBV11-3 TGTGCCAGCAGCTCGGACAAATCTGACACCTACGAGCAGTACTTC CASSSDKSDTYEQYF
TRBJ2-3 . . TRBV3-1/TRBV3-2 TGTGCCAGCAGCCAAGTAGACAGCACAGATACGCAGTATTTT CASSQVDSTDTQYF
TRBJ1-1 . . TRBV19 TGTGCCAGTAGTATTGCATTTCGGACAGACACTGAAGCTTTCTTT CASSIAFRTDTEAFF
TRBJ2-3 TRBD2 . TRBV11-2 TGTGCCAGCAGCTTCATGGGGGACTACACAGATACGCAGTATTTT CASSFMGDYTDTQYF
TRBJ2-3 . . TRBV11-3 TGTGCCAGCAGCCCTGGGGGGGGGCCAACAGATACGCAGTATTTT CASSPGGGPTDTQYF
TRBJ2-5 TRBD2 . TRBV15 TGTGCTACCCAGCAGGGACTACAAGAGACCCAGTACTTC CATQQGLQETQYF
TRBJ1-2 . . TRBV6-6 TGTGCCAGCAGTTTGGGGGACGGAGCGAGGGGCTACACCTTC CASSLGDGARGYTF
TRBJ1-5 . . TRBV20-1 TGCAGTGCTAGAGATAGTGGGCCCCAGCATTTT CSARDSGPQHF
TRBJ1-2 . once TRBV15 TGTGCCACCAGCAGAGAACAGGGTATAAGCTATGGCTACACCTTC CATSREQGISYGYTF
TRBJ2-2 TRBD1 . TRBV7-7 TGTGCCAGCAGCATGGGACAGGGTGGCACCGGGGAGCTGTTTTTT CASSMGQGGTGELFF
TRBJ2-3 . . TRBV5-6 TGTGCCAGCAGCTTTTCCAGATTCACAGATACGCAGTATTTT CASSFSRFTDTQYF
TRBJ1-5 . . TRBV7-2 TGTGCCAGCAGCACGGGCCCCCCCTATAGCAATCAGCCCCAGCATTTT CASSTGPPYSNQPQHF
TRBJ2-2 TRBD1 . TRBV28 TGTGCCAGCAGTCCGGGTGGACAGGGGAACACCGGGGAGCTGTTTTTT CASSPGGQGNTGELFF
TRBJ1-6 . . TRBV2 TGTGCCAGCAGTGAAGGATTTCAGGTTTATAATTCACCCCTCCACTTT CASSEGFQVYNSPLHF
TRBJ1-2 . . TRBV10-3 TGTGCCATCAACCCAGACATCAACTATGGCTACACCTTC CAINPDINYGYTF
TRBJ2-7 TRBD1 . TRBV7-2 TGTGCCAGCAGCTTAGAAGGGGGACAGACCTACGAGCAGTACTTC CASSLEGGQTYEQYF
TRBJ1-5 . . TRBV19 TGTGCCAGTAGCCCGATAGACAGACTAAATCAGCCCCAGCATTTT CASSPIDRLNQPQHF
TRBJ1-2 TRBD1 . TRBV7-8 TGTGCCAGCAGCCCAGTACAGGGGGCCATTAACTATGGCTACACCTTC CASSPVQGAINYGYTF
TRBJ1-1 . . TRBV9 TGTGCCAGCAGCCCGGGACACCTAAACACTGAAGCTTTCTTT CASSPGHLNTEAFF
TRBJ1-4 TRBD1 . TRBV6-6 TGTGCCAGCAGGGGACAGGGTGCAAACGAAAAACTGTTTTTT CASRGQGANEKLFF